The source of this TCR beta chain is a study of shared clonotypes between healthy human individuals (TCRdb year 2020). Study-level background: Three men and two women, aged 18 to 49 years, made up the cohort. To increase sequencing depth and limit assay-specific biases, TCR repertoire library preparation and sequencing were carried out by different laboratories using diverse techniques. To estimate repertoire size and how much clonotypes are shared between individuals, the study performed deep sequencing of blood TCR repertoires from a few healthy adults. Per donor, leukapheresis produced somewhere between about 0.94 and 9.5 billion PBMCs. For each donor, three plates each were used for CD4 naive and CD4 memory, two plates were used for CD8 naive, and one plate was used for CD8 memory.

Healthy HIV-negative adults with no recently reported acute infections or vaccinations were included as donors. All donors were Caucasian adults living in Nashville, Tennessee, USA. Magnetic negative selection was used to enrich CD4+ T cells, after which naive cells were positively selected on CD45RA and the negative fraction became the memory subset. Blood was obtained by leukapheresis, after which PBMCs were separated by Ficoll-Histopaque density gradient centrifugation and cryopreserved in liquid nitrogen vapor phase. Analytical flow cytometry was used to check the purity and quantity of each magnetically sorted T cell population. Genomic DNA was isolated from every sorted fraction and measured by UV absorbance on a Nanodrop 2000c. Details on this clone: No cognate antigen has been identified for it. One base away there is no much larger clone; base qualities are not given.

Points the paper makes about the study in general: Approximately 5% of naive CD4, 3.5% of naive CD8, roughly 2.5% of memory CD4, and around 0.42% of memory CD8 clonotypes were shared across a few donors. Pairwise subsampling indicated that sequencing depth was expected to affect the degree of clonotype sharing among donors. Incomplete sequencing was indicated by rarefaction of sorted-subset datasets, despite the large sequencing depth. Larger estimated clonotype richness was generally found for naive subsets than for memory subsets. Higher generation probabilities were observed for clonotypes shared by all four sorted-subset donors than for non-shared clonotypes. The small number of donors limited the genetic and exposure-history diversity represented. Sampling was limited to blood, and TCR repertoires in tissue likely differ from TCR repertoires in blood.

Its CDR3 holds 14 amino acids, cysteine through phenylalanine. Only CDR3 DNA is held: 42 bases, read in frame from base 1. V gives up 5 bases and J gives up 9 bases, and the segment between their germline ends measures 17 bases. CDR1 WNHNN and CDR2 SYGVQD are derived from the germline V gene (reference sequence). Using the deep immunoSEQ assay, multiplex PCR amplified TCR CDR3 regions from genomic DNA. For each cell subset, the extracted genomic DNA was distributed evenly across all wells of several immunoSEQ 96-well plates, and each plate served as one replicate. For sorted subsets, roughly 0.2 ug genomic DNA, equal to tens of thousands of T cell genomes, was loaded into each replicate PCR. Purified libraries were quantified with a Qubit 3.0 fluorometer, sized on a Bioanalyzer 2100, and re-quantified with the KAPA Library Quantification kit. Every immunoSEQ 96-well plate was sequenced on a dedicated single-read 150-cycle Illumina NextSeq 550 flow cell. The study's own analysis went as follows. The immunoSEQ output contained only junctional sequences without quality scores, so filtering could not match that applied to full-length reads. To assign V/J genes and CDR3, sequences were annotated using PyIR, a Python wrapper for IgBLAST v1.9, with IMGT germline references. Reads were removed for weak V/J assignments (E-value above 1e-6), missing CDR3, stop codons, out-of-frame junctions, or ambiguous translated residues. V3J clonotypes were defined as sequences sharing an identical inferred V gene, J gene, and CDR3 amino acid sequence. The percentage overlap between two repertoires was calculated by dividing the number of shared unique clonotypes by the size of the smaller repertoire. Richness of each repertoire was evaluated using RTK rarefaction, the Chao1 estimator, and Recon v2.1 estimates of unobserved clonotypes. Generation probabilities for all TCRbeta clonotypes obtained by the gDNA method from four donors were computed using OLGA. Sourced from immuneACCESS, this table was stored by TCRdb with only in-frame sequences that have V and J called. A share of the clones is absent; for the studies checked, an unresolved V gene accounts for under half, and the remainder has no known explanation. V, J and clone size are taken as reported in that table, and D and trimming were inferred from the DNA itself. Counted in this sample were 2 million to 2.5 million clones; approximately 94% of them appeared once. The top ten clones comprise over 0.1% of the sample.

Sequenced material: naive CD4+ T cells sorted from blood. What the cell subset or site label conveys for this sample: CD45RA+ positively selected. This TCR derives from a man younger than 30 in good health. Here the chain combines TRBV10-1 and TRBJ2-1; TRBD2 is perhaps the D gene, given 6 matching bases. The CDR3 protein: CASSLPGASSEQFF. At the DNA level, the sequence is TGCGCCAGCAGTCTCCCGGGAGCAAGTAGTGAGCAGTTCTTC.